Each of the 27 T cell receptor beta chains below was sequenced from the same sample in a study of Ad26.COV2.S vaccination and SARS-CoV-2 variants. The treatment here: about 20 received Ad26.COV2.S at low or high dose, single or two shots; 5 received placebo; per-sample allocation not given. Specimens were obtained on day 63 following the first vaccine or placebo injection. Generated by immunoSEQ multiplex PCR, the TCRdb table keeps only in-frame clones and is missing some. The top ten clones hold approximately 5.8% of a sample with around 300,000 clones, 90% of them seen once. The source was peripheral blood, collected in a trial of Ad26.COV2.S vaccine versus placebo. The receptors stem from a person aged 18 to 59 who received the Ad26.COV2.S COVID-19 vaccine or a placebo.

The chain is built from TRBV5-4 and TRBJ1-1; 10 nucleotides line up with TRBD1. The germline V gene has CDR1 SGHNT and CDR2 YYREEE (reference sequence). V was pared by 0 bases and J by 8 bases, with 7 bases of the junction left unmatched. CDR3 length: 15 amino acids. CDR3 nucleotide sequence: TGTGCCAGCAGCTTGGCCAAAGGGACAGGGGCAGAAGCTTTCTTT. It is translated as CASSLAKGTGAEAFF.

The V call is TRBV18, the J call TRBJ1-1; D gene uncertain. The CDR3 extends over 11 amino acids. V lost 4 bases to trimming and J lost 7 bases, with 7 bases between them. Germline V gives CDR1 KGHSH, CDR2 LQKENI. The CDR3 nucleotides are TGTGCCAGCTCACTCGGAGTTGAAGCTTTCTTT. Its translation: CASSLGVEAFF.

The V and J genes are TRBV7-9 and TRBJ2-5, with D perhaps assigned TRBD1 or TRBD2 (5 bases each). CDR3 length: 13 amino acids. From germline, CDR1 is SEHNR and CDR2 FQNEAQ (reference sequence). V was trimmed by 3 bases and J by 5 bases, leaving 10 bases between them. CDR3 residues: CASSFRWGETQYF. CDR3 nucleotides: TGTGCCAGCAGCTTTAGATGGGGGGAGACCCAGTACTTC.

This clone was detected only once. The V gene is TRBV3-1 (or the pseudogene TRBV3-2), the J gene TRBJ1-6; the match to TRBD1 covers 11 bases. Per germline, CDR1 LGHDT and CDR2 YNNKEL (reference sequence). The junction had 3 bases not matched to a gene; V was cut back by 4 bases and J by 7 bases. The CDR3 extends over 15 amino acids. CDR3: CASSRDRGWNSPLHF. The CDR3 DNA reads TGTGCCAGCAGCCGGGACAGGGGGTGGAATTCACCCCTCCACTTT.

V and J are TRBV6-2 or TRBV6-3 and TRBJ1-4, with a tentative D call TRBD1 (6 bases). The CDR3 length is 15 residues. Trimming took 5 bases from V and 6 from J, leaving 16 bases between them. Per germline, CDR1 MNHEY and CDR2 SVGEGT. CDR3 nucleotide sequence: TGTGCCAGCAGTCTCTGGGGGCTCGCGCATGAAAAACTGTTTTTT. It translates to CASSLWGLAHEKLFF.

This chain joins TRBV4-1 and TRBJ2-3, with TRBD2 matching 13 bases. This CDR3 has 17 residues. V shed 4 bases and J 3 bases; nucleotides not matched to a gene: 7. The germline CDR1 and CDR2 sequences are MGHRA and YSYEKL. CDR3 sequence (DNA): TGCGCCAGCAGCCGAACTAGCGGGGGGGGAGGGACAGATACGCAGTATTTT. Its translation is CASSRTSGGGGTDTQYF.

This chain connects TRBV5-4 to TRBJ1-2; no firm D call. CDR3 size: 15 residues. V dropped 5 bases and J dropped 6 bases, with 20 bases sitting between them. The germline V gene has CDR1 SGHNT and CDR2 YYREEE (reference sequence). The CDR3: CASSSTRTFNNGYTF. In DNA form, the CDR3 reads TGTGCCAGCAGTAGTACCCGGACGTTCAACAATGGCTACACCTTC.

The chain carries TRBV2 and TRBJ1-1, with TRBD1 matching over 7 bases. CDR3 size: 15 residues. V shed 7 bases and J 5 bases; nucleotides not matched to a gene: 13. In germline, CDR1 is SNHLY, CDR2 FYNNEI. CDR3 residues: CASIALQGSATEAFF. DNA of the CDR3: TGTGCCAGCATTGCCCTACAGGGGAGTGCGACTGAAGCTTTCTTT. Filled out from reference TRBV2 and TRBJ1-1, the complete variable domain reads EPEVTQTPSHQVTQMGQEVILRCVPISNHLYFYWYRQILGQKVEFLVSFYNNEISEKSEIFDDQFSVERPDGSNFTLKIRSTKLEDSAMYFCASIALQGSATEAFFGQGTRLTVV.

This chain joins TRBV9 and TRBJ2-2, with D possibly called TRBD1 or TRBD2 (5 bases each). This CDR3 has 17 amino acids. CDR1 and CDR2 (germline): SGDLS, YYNGEE. The V end lost 0 bases, the J end lost 4 bases, and 16 bases lay between the germline ends. CDR3 sequence (DNA): TGTGCCAGCAGCGTAGTTTGGGACCTGGCGGGCACCGGGGAGCTGTTTTTT. Protein sequence: CASSVVWDLAGTGELFF.

The V and J genes are TRBV4-1 and TRBJ2-1, with a weak D call TRBD2 (5 bases). The V and J ends lost 3 bases and 6 bases respectively, with 15 bases between them. Germline lookup yields CDR1 MGHRA and CDR2 YSYEKL. This CDR3 has 15 residues. Here the CDR3 DNA reads TGCGCCAGCAGCCAGTATGGGAGAGCGGCCAATGAGCAGTTCTTC. Encoded protein: CASSQYGRAANEQFF.

This clone was observed a single time. The CDR3 loop reads CASSTGQVRSNTEAFF. For the CDR3, the DNA is TGCGCCAGCAGCACCGGACAGGTTAGATCGAACACTGAAGCTTTCTTT. V and J are TRBV5-1 and TRBJ1-1; 7 nucleotides agree with TRBD1. CDR3 size: 16 residues. Germline CDR1 is SGHRS and CDR2 is YFSETQ. The ends lost 4 bases at V and 1 base at J; junction bases unmatched: 10.

This clone was detected once. CDR3 region: CASSKTGQGAQPQHF. The DNA of the CDR3 is TGTGCCAGCAGCAAAACGGGACAGGGGGCACAGCCCCAGCATTTT. The chain recombines TRBV7-2 with TRBJ1-5; 12 bases line up with TRBD1. In germline, CDR1 is SGHTA, CDR2 FQGNSA. The CDR3 runs 15 residues. Trimming took 5 bases from V and 7 from J; bases not matched to a gene: 6.

This sequence joins TRBV4-3 and TRBJ1-2, with D unclear. V lost 5 bases and J lost 4, with 14 bases in between. CDR3 length: 14 amino acids. CDR1 and CDR2 from the germline V gene are LGHNA and YSLEER. The CDR3 sequence is CASSDTSRAYGYTF. Written as DNA, the CDR3 is TGCGCCAGCAGCGACACCTCAAGGGCCTATGGCTACACCTTC.

J is TRBJ1-2 and V is TRBV15, with 9 bases lining up with TRBD1. The CDR3 runs to 15 residues. Germline trimming cut 4 bases from V and 4 bases from J; bases unmatched to any gene: 7. Per germline, CDR1 LNHNV and CDR2 YYDKDF (reference sequence). The CDR3 spells CATSTEDRGPYGYTF. CDR3 nucleotide sequence: TGTGCCACCAGCACGGAGGACAGGGGACCCTATGGCTACACCTTC.

The chain combines TRBV5-1 with TRBJ1-4; D possibly corresponds to TRBD1 (5 bases). The CDR3 runs 15 residues. Trimming shortened V by 0 bases and J by 4 bases, and 10 bases separated the two germline ends. Germline lookup yields CDR1 SGHRS and CDR2 YFSETQ. The DNA for the CDR3 is TGCGCCAGCAGCTTGGAGGGTAGGGGTAATGAAAAACTGTTTTTT. It specifies CASSLEGRGNEKLFF. Combining the CDR3 with reference TRBV5-1 and TRBJ1-4 gives the whole variable domain KAGVTQTPRYLIKTRGQQVTLSCSPISGHRSVSWYQQTPGQGLQFLFEYFSETQRNKGNFPGRFSGRQFSNSRSEMNVSTLELGDSALYLCASSLEGRGNEKLFFGSGTQLSVL.

The rearrangement joins TRBV19 to TRBJ2-3; perhaps D is TRBD1 or TRBD2 (5 bases each). Trimming removed 1 base from V and 2 bases from J, with 10 bases in between. Germline lookup yields CDR1 LNHDA and CDR2 SQIVND (reference sequence). The CDR3 spans 15 residues. CDR3 bases: TGTGCCAGTAGTATAGGAACGGGGCCCACAGATACGCAGTATTTT. Encoded protein: CASSIGTGPTDTQYF.

V and J are TRBV7-9 and TRBJ2-7; possible D gene TRBD2, 5 bases. Germline V CDR1 and CDR2: SEHNR, FQNEAQ (reference sequence). The V gene lost 4 bases and the J gene lost 7 bases, with 14 bases spanning the gap. This CDR3 has 13 residues. The CDR3 loop is CASSYGPSGEQYV. The CDR3 bases are TGTGCCAGCAGCTACGGACCCTCGGGGGAGCAGTACGTC.

The V gene is TRBV18, the J gene TRBJ1-1; TRBD1 matches 7 bases. The V segment lost 5 bases and the J segment 10 bases; nucleotides outside the gene matches: 13. Germline V gives CDR1 KGHSH, CDR2 LQKENI. The CDR3 length is 14 residues. The CDR3 here is CASSSTGERVGAFF. CDR3 nucleotides: TGTGCCAGCTCATCCACAGGGGAGCGGGTAGGAGCTTTCTTT.

The V gene is TRBV10-3, the J gene TRBJ1-4; D is undetermined. Trimming pared 5 bases from V and 2 bases from J, leaving 3 bases between. Germline V CDR1 and CDR2: ENHRY, SYGVKD. The CDR3 runs 12 residues. In DNA, the CDR3 is TGTGCCATCAGTCTGACTAATGAAAAACTGTTTTTT. This codes for CAISLTNEKLFF.

This sequence joins TRBV7-2 and TRBJ2-6; D remains ambiguous. The CDR3 is made up of 16 amino acids. Germline V CDR1 and CDR2: SGHTA, FQGNSA. Trimming removed 5 bases at V and 2 bases at J, with 13 bases between. The CDR3 here is CASSRRTATGANVLTF. In DNA form, the CDR3 reads TGTGCCAGCAGCAGACGTACAGCGACTGGGGCCAACGTCCTGACTTTC.

The chain employs TRBV7-2 and TRBJ2-5; D not certain. The CDR3 length is 14 residues. Germline V lookup: CDR1 SGHTA, CDR2 FQGNSA. Trimming removed 4 bases at V and 4 bases at J, with 13 bases between. This CDR3 is CASSYDRARETQYF. The CDR3 nucleotides read TGTGCCAGCAGCTACGATCGGGCGCGAGAGACCCAGTACTTC.

V and J are TRBV12-5 and TRBJ2-3; 14 bases agree with TRBD2. V lost 6 bases, J lost 5 bases, and 7 bases stayed unmatched. From germline, CDR1 is LGHNT and CDR2 FRNRAP. The CDR3 has 16 amino acids. The CDR3 loop reads CASGPAGTSGRDTQYF. The CDR3 DNA follows: TGTGCTAGTGGGCCCGCCGGGACTAGCGGGAGAGATACGCAGTATTTT.

The chain carries TRBV6-5 and TRBJ2-1, with 8 bases fitting TRBD2. Germline loops: CDR1 MNHEY, CDR2 SVGAGI. The trim removed 6 bases at V and 3 bases at J, leaving 7 bases unmatched. This CDR3 has 15 residues. CDR3 in DNA: TGTGCCAGCAGACTCAGCGGGAGTGGCTACAATGAGCAGTTCTTC. Translated: CASRLSGSGYNEQFF.

This chain links TRBV6-2 or TRBV6-3 with TRBJ1-1, with 7 bases that match TRBD1. Germline values: CDR1 MNHEY, CDR2 SVGEGT. The CDR3 loop spans 16 amino acids. V lost 3 bases to trimming and J lost 1 base; unmatched junction nucleotides: 8. In DNA form, the CDR3 reads TGTGCCAGCAGTTATTCTGTAGGGGGCCGGAACACTGAAGCTTTCTTT. Translation gives CASSYSVGGRNTEAFF.

This chain's CDR3 is CATSGGEGVWGYTF. The CDR3, as DNA: TGTGCCACCAGCGGCGGAGAGGGGGTGTGGGGCTACACCTTC. The chain employs TRBV15 and TRBJ1-2; D is possibly TRBD1 (6 bases). The CDR3 has 14 amino acids. The ends were cut back, 5 bases at V and 8 bases at J, with 18 bases in the middle. Germline-derived CDR1 and CDR2 are LNHNV and YYDKDF (reference sequence).

This chain links TRBV19 with TRBJ1-6; no clear D. V lost 5 bases and J 10 bases, leaving 15 bases between the germline ends. The CDR3 extends over 14 amino acids. Germline CDR1 LNHDA, CDR2 SQIVND (reference sequence). CDR3: CASSEDQAASPLHF. The DNA for the CDR3 is TGTGCCAGTAGTGAGGACCAGGCGGCCTCACCCCTCCACTTT.

This chain joins TRBV7-2 and TRBJ1-1; D is unresolved. The germline V gene encodes CDR1 SGHTA and CDR2 FQGNSA. There are 16 residues in the CDR3. V dropped 4 bases and J dropped 1 base, with 16 bases sitting between them. CDR3 DNA sequence: TGTGCCAGCAGCTCTCGGGTAGGGAAGGGGAACACTGAAGCTTTCTTT. Protein product: CASSSRVGKGNTEAFF.